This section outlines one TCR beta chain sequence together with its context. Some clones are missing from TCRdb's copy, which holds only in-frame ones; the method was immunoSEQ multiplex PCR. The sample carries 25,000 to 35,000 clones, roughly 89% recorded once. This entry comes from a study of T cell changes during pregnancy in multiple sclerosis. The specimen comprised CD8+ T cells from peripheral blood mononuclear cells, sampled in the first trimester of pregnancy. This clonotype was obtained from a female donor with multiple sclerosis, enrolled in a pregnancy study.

CDR3 nucleotides: TGTGCCAGCAGTGTGACTGCGAACACCGGGGAGCTGTTTTTT. Translated, it gives CASSVTANTGELFF. The rearrangement links TRBV28 to TRBJ2-2; no reliable D call. Germline loops: CDR1 MDHEN, CDR2 SYDVKM. Trimming left V 5 bases short and J 0 bases short, with 7 bases between. The CDR3 has 14 amino acids.